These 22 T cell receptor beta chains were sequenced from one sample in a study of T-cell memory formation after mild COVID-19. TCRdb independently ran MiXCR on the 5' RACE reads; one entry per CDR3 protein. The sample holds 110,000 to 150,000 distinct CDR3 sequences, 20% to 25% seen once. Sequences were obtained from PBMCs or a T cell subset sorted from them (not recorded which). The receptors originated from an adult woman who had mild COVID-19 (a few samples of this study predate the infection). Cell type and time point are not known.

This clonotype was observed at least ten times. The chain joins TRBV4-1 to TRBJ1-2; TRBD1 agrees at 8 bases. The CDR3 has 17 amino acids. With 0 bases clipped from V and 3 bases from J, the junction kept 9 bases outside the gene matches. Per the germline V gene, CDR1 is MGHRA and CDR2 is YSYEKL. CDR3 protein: CASSQEAGGSIDYGYTF. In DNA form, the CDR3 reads TGCGCCAGCAGCCAAGAAGCAGGGGGCTCCATCGACTATGGCTACACCTTC.

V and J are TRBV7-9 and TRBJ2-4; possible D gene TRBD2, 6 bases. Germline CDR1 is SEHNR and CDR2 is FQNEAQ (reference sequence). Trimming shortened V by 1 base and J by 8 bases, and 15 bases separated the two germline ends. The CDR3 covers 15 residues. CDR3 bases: TGTGCCAGCAGCTTAGTCCCAACTTGGGGGGACATTCAGTACTTC. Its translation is CASSLVPTWGDIQYF.

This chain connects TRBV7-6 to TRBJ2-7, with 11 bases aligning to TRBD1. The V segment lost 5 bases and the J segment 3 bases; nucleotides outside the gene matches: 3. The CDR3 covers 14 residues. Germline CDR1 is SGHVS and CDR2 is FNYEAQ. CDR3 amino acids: CASSTGTGGYEQYF. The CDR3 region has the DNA TGTGCCAGCAGCACCGGGACAGGGGGCTACGAGCAGTACTTC.

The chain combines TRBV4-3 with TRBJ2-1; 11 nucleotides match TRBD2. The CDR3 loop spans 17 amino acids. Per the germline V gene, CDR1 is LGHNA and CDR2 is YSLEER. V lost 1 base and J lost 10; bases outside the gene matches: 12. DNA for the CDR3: TGCGCCAGCAGCCAAGTCACGGGGCTAGCGGGAGGAAAGGAGCAGTTCTTC. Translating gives CASSQVTGLAGGKEQFF.

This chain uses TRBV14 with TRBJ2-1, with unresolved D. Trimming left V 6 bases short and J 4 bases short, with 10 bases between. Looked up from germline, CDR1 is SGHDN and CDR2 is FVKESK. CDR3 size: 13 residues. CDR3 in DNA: TGTGCCAGCAGGGGAATGGGGTACAATGAGCAGTTCTTC. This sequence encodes CASRGMGYNEQFF.

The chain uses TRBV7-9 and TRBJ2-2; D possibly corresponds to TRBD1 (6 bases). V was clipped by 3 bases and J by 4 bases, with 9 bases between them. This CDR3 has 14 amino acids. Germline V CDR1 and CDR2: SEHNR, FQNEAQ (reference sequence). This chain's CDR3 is CASSFRGGTGELFF. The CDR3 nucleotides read TGTGCCAGCAGCTTCAGGGGTGGCACCGGGGAGCTGTTTTTT.

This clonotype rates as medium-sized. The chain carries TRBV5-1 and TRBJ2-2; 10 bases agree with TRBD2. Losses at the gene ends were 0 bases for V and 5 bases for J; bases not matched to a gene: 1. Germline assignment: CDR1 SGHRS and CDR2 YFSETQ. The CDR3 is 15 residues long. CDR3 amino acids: CASSLELAGTGELFF. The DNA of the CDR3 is TGCGCCAGCAGCTTGGAACTAGCGGGAACCGGGGAGCTGTTTTTT.

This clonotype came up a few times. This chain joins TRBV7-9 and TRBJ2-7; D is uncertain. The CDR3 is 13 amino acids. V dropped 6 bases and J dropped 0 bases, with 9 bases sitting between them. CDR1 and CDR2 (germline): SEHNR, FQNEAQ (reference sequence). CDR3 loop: CASRGLSSYEQYF. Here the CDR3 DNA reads TGTGCCAGCAGGGGCCTGAGCTCCTACGAGCAGTACTTC.

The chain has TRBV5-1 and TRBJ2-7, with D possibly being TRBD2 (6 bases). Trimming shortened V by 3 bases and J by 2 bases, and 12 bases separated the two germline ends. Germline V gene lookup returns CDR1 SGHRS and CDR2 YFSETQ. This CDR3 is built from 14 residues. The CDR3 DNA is TGCGCCAGCAGCTCGACTAGGCGACCCTACGAGCAGTACTTC. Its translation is CASSSTRRPYEQYF.

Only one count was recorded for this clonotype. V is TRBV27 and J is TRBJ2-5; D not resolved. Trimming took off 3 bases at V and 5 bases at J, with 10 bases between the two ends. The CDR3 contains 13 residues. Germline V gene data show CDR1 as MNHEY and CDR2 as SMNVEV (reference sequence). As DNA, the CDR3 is TGTGCCAGCAGTTTTTGGGGTAGCGAGACCCAGTACTTC. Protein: CASSFWGSETQYF.

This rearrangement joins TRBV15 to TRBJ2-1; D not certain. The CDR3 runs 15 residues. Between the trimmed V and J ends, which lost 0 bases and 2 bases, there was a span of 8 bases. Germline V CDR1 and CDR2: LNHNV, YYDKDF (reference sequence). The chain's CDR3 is CATSRDPGAYNEQFF. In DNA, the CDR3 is TGTGCCACCAGCAGAGATCCTGGAGCCTACAATGAGCAGTTCTTC.

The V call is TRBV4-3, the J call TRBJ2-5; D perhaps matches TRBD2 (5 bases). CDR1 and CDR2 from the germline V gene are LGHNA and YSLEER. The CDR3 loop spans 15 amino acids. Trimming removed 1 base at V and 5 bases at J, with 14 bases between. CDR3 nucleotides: TGCGCCAGCAGCCAAGGATCTGGGCCGGGGGAGACCCAGTACTTC. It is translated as CASSQGSGPGETQYF.

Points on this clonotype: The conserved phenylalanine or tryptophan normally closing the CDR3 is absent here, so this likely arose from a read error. CDR3 sequence (DNA): TGTGCCAGCACCTTTCGGGCAGGGGGTTATGGCTACACCTCC. The encoded protein is CASTFRAGGYGYTS. This chain links TRBV6-5 with TRBJ1-2; 7 bases align to TRBD1. This CDR3 is built from 14 residues. CDR1 and CDR2 from the germline V gene are MNHEY and SVGAGI. After removal of 7 bases from V and 5 bases from J, the junction contained 10 bases not matched to a gene.

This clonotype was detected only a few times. The CDR3 nucleotides read TGTGCCAGCAGTTACTCCGGGACTAGCGTGTCCGGGGAGCTGTTTTTT. It encodes CASSYSGTSVSGELFF. This chain uses TRBV6-5 with TRBJ2-2; 10 bases are shared with TRBD2. Germline V lookup: CDR1 MNHEY, CDR2 SVGAGI. The CDR3 is 16 amino acids. With 0 bases clipped from V and 6 bases from J, the junction kept 4 bases outside the gene matches.

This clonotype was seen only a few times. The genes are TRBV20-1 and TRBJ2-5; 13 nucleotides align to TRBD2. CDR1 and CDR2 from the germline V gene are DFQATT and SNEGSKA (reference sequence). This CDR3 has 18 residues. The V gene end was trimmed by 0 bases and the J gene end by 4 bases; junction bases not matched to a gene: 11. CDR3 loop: CSARDGGFGLAGVETQYF. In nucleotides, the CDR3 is TGCAGTGCTAGAGATGGGGGGTTCGGACTAGCGGGAGTAGAGACCCAGTACTTC.

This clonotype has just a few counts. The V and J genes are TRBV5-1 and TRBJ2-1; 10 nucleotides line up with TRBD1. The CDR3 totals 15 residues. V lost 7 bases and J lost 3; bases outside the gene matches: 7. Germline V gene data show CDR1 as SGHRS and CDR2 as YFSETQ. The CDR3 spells CASSRWTGGYNEQFF. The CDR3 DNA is TGCGCCAGCTCCCGGTGGACAGGGGGCTACAATGAGCAGTTCTTC.

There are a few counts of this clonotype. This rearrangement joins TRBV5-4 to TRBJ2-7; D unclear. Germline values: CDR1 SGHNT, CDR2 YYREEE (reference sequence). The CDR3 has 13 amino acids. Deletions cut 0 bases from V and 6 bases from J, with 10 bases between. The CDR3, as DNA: TGTGCCAGCAGCTTGGGACTCCCGGGCGAGCAGTACTTC. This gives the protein CASSLGLPGEQYF.

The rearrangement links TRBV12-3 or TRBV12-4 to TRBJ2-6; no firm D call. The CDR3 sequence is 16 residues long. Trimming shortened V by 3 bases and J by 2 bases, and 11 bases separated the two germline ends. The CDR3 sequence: CASSLNWEAGANVLTF. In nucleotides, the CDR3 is TGTGCCAGCAGTTTGAACTGGGAAGCTGGGGCCAACGTCCTGACTTTC.

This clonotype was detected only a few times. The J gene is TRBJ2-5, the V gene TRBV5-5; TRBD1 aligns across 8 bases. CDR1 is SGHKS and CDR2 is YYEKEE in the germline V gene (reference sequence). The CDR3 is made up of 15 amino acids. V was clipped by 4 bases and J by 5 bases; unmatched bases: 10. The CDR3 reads CASSVGQGIVETQYF. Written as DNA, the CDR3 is TGTGCCAGCAGCGTCGGACAGGGTATCGTCGAGACCCAGTACTTC.

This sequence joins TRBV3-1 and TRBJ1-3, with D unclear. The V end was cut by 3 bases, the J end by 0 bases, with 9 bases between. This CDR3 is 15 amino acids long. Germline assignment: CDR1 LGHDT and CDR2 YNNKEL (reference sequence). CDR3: CASSHLPVSGNTIYF. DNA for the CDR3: TGTGCCAGCAGCCATCTCCCGGTCTCTGGAAACACCATATATTTT.

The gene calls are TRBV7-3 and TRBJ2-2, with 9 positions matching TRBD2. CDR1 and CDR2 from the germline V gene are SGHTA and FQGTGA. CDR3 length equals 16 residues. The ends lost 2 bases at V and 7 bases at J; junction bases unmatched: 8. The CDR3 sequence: CASSLSAGGPVGELFF. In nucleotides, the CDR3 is TGTGCCAGCAGCTTATCGGCGGGAGGGCCGGTCGGGGAGCTGTTTTTT. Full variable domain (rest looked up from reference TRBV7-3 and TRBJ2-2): GAGVSQTPSNKVTEKGKYVELRCDPISGHTALYWYRQSLGQGPEFLIYFQGTGAADDSGLPNDRFFAVRPEGSVSTLKIQRTERGDSAVYLCASSLSAGGPVGELFFGEGSRLTVL.

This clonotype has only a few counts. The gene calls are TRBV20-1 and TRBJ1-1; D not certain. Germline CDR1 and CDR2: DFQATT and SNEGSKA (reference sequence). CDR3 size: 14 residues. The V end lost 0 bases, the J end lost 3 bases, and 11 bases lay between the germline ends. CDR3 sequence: CSARDLMEDTEAFF. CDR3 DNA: TGCAGTGCTAGAGATCTCATGGAGGACACTGAAGCTTTCTTT.